Each of the 16 T cell receptor beta chains below was sequenced from the same sample in a study of blood T cells in healthy people across ages. Next came a second PCR, run for roughly 6 to 11 cycles, which used a sample-barcoded 5' primer along with a J-beta primer mix. Using its own MiXCR run on the 5' RACE reads, TCRdb lists one record per CDR3 protein. The sample has hundreds of thousands of distinct CDR3 sequences; approximately 30% are singletons. Specimen: blood. All receptors come from an elderly woman in good health.

This sequence joins TRBV6-5 and TRBJ1-3; D unresolved. Germline-derived CDR1 and CDR2 are MNHEY and SVGAGI. This CDR3 has 14 residues. V was cut by 6 bases and J by 0 bases, with 9 bases left in between. In DNA form, the CDR3 reads TGTGCCAGCAGGAGCGGCAGCTCTGGAAACACCATATATTTT. Its protein is CASRSGSSGNTIYF.

This clonotype was seen more than once but under ten times. CDR3 sequence reads: CASSLMGQALYGYTF. The CDR3 DNA is TGTGCCAGCAGTTTAATGGGACAGGCCCTCTATGGCTACACCTTC. The rearrangement links TRBV27 to TRBJ1-2, with 8 bases lining up with TRBD1. Germline loops: CDR1 MNHEY, CDR2 SMNVEV (reference sequence). The CDR3 has 15 residues. The V and J ends lost 2 bases and 4 bases, in that order; junction bases with no gene match: 6.

This clonotype was detected many times. The chain joins TRBV3-1 to TRBJ2-5; 7 nucleotides line up with TRBD1. From germline, CDR1 is LGHDT and CDR2 YNNKEL (reference sequence). The J segment lost 3 bases and the V segment lost 2 bases, leaving 6 bases of the junction unmatched. The CDR3 contains 15 residues. CDR3 DNA sequence: TGTGCCAGCAGCCAATTTCGCGACAGGGAAGAGACCCAGTACTTC. It encodes CASSQFRDREETQYF.

Of note for this clonotype: The germline gene is not matched at one end of the junction; a read error may be the cause. This sequence joins TRBV7-6 and TRBJ2-7, with D possibly called TRBD1 or TRBD2 (5 bases each). The CDR3 has 15 residues. The V gene's germline CDR1 is SGHVS and CDR2 FNYEAQ. The DNA of the CDR3 is TGTGCCGGCAGCTTAGGGACCTGGGGATCCTACGAGCAGTACTTC. Protein product: CAGSLGTWGSYEQYF.

This clonotype occurred many times. V is TRBV6-2 or TRBV6-3 and J is TRBJ2-1, with D unclear. This CDR3 contains 14 residues. V was cut by 2 bases and J by 3 bases, with 8 bases left in between. Germline V gene lookup returns CDR1 MNHEY and CDR2 SVGEGT. The CDR3 loop reads CASSYQWGYNEQFF. CDR3 DNA sequence: TGTGCCAGCAGTTACCAATGGGGCTACAATGAGCAGTTCTTC.

This clonotype was observed many times. The chain recombines TRBV7-9 with TRBJ1-1; D unresolved. Between the trimmed V and J ends, which lost 7 bases and 7 bases, there was a span of 16 bases. Germline V gene lookup returns CDR1 SEHNR and CDR2 FQNEAQ (reference sequence). There are 13 residues in the CDR3. The CDR3 DNA follows: TGTGCCAGCAAGGCAGCCGTATATGTTGAAGCTTTCTTT. Residues: CASKAAVYVEAFF.

CDR3 nucleotides: TGTGCCACCAGCAGAGATCGGACTAGCGGGTATTCCGGGGAGCTGTTTTTT. It codes for CATSRDRTSGYSGELFF. The V and J genes are TRBV15 and TRBJ2-2, with 11 nucleotides matching TRBD2. The V and J ends lost 0 bases and 6 bases, in that order; junction bases with no gene match: 6. Per germline, CDR1 LNHNV and CDR2 YYDKDF (reference sequence). This CDR3 spans 17 amino acids.

The chain combines TRBV24-1 with TRBJ2-7; 10 nucleotides align to TRBD1. CDR3 size: 16 residues. Losses at the gene ends were 4 bases for V and 1 base for J; bases not matched to a gene: 6. Looked up from germline, CDR1 is KGHDR and CDR2 is SFDVKD. The CDR3 protein is CATSDTGTGASYEQYF. The CDR3 DNA follows: TGTGCCACCAGTGACACCGGGACAGGGGCATCCTACGAGCAGTACTTC.

Comments on this clonotype: One junction end does not reproduce the germline sequence, and a read error may be involved. CDR3: CASSEATWFVSF. CDR3 nucleotide sequence: TGTGCCAGCAGTGAAGCGACGTGGTTCGTCAGCTTC. The genes are TRBV2 and TRBJ2-5, with D unresolved. CDR3 length: 12 amino acids. CDR1 and CDR2 (germline): SNHLY, FYNNEI.

This clonotype was seen repeatedly, ten times or more. The chain combines TRBV30 with TRBJ2-1; the match to TRBD2 covers 7 bases. With V trimmed by 5 bases and J by 5 bases, 6 bases remained unmatched. The CDR3 runs to 13 residues. The V gene's germline CDR1 is GTSNPN and CDR2 SVGIG (reference sequence). CDR3 DNA: TGTGCCTGGGGGGGGGACGGAAACAATGAGCAGTTCTTC. This sequence encodes CAWGGDGNNEQFF. The full variable domain, in which reference TRBV30 and TRBJ2-1 provide the parts outside the CDR3, is SQTIHQWPATLVQPVGSPLSLECTVEGTSNPNLYWYRQAAGRGLQLLFYSVGIGQISSEVPQNLSASRPQDRQFILSSKKLLLSDSGFYLCAWGGDGNNEQFFGPGTRLTVL.

This clonotype has more than one count but fewer than ten. Being one base from a much bigger clone, this may be a read error. V gene TRBV5-1 combines with J gene TRBJ2-5, with D possibly matching TRBD1 (6 bases). V lost 1 base and J 11 bases, leaving 18 bases between the germline ends. This CDR3 contains 14 residues. Per germline, CDR1 SGHRS and CDR2 YFSETQ. CDR3 coding DNA: TGCGCCAGCAGCTTGTTAACAGGGAACTACGCGCAGTACTTC. Translated: CASSLLTGNYAQYF.

This sequence joins TRBV19 and TRBJ1-5, with D unresolved. Germline V CDR1 and CDR2: LNHDA, SQIVND (reference sequence). The CDR3 is made up of 14 amino acids. Between the trimmed V and J ends, which lost 7 bases and 2 bases, there was a span of 12 bases. CDR3 sequence reads: CASISVIGNQPQHF. The DNA of the CDR3 is TGTGCCAGTATCTCGGTTATCGGCAATCAGCCCCAGCATTTT.

This sequence joins TRBV20-1 and TRBJ1-5, with D perhaps matching TRBD1 (6 bases). CDR3 size: 15 residues. The germline V and J ends were trimmed by 0 bases and 4 bases, with 13 bases remaining between them. Germline values: CDR1 DFQATT, CDR2 SNEGSKA (reference sequence). The CDR3 is CSARDGKGGNQPQHF. CDR3 sequence (DNA): TGCAGTGCTAGAGATGGCAAGGGGGGGAATCAGCCCCAGCATTTT.

This sequence joins TRBV14 and TRBJ2-2; D is unresolved. The ends were cut back, 3 bases at V and 4 bases at J, with 15 bases in the middle. The CDR3 covers 16 residues. Germline CDR1 SGHDN, CDR2 FVKESK. CDR3 in amino acids: CASSHSVTGLTGELFF. Here the CDR3 DNA reads TGTGCCAGCAGCCATTCTGTCACCGGGCTCACCGGGGAGCTGTTTTTT.

This clonotype was seen many times. V is TRBV28 and J is TRBJ2-1, with D uncertain. This CDR3 comprises 13 residues. V lost 6 bases, J lost 0 bases, and 6 bases lay in between. Germline CDR1 MDHEN, CDR2 SYDVKM. The CDR3 spells CASRVSSYNEQFF. CDR3 nucleotide sequence: TGTGCCAGCAGAGTCAGCTCCTACAATGAGCAGTTCTTC.

This clonotype showed up many times. J is TRBJ1-5 and V is TRBV20-1; 8 bases are a match to TRBD1. Germline-derived CDR1 and CDR2 are DFQATT and SNEGSKA (reference sequence). The CDR3 is 15 amino acids. After removal of 4 bases from V and 0 bases from J, the junction contained 5 bases not matched to a gene. The CDR3 nucleotides read TGCAGTGCTACTCGGACAGGGAATAGCAATCAGCCCCAGCATTTT. It is translated as CSATRTGNSNQPQHF.